The clone carrying this T cell receptor (beta chain) was found many times. This sample is part of a study of T cells in Graves' hyperthyroidism and ophthalmopathy. The investigators amplified TCR beta CDR3 regions from RNA transcripts. Researchers ran a first-round RT-PCR on the TCR CDR3 using the HTBI primer set. One entry per CDR3 protein results from TCRdb running MiXCR on the multiplex PCR reads. This sample has about 540,000 distinct CDR3 sequences, with around 42% found just once. Diagnosis relied on clinical symptoms, serum thyroxine and TRAb, thyroid ultrasound and orbital computed tomography. The J segment lost 5 bases and the V segment lost 4 bases, leaving 2 bases of the junction unmatched. CDR1 is MGHDK and CDR2 is SYGVNS in the germline V gene. The CDR3 has 14 residues.

The chain is built from TRBV25-1 and TRBJ1-6, with TRBD1 matching over 7 bases. The sample consisted of peripheral blood or thyroid tissue (not recorded which). The clonotype originates from a woman aged 18-30 years with Graves' hyperthyroidism. CDR3 DNA sequence: TGTGCCAGCAGTGCGGGACAGAATAATTCACCCCTCCACTTT. Translation gives CASSAGQNNSPLHF.